These 17 T cell receptor beta chains were sequenced from one sample in a study of T cell repertoires in cytomegalovirus infection. Their antigens are not known. In TCRdb, the reads were re-called with MiXCR into one record per CDR3 protein. In the table there are 310,000 or so distinct CDR3 sequences, roughly 25% of which are singletons. The sequenced sample was cultured PBMCs, obtained from culture after CMV antigen stimulation. These receptors originate from a human donor in good health (CMV status not recorded). Some clones in this sample may be carry-over from other donors' samples.

The chain joins TRBV5-4 to TRBJ2-6, with D perhaps TRBD1 (5 bases). This CDR3 is built from 16 residues. Deletions cut 2 bases from V and 0 bases from J, with 9 bases between. CDR1 is SGHNT and CDR2 is YYREEE in the germline V gene (reference sequence). CDR3 DNA sequence: TGTGCCAGCAGCTTAGGACATCCCTCTGGGGCCAACGTCCTGACTTTC. Protein sequence: CASSLGHPSGANVLTF. The whole variable domain, filled in from reference TRBV5-4 and TRBJ2-6, reads ETGVTQSPTHLIKTRGQQVTLRCSSQSGHNTVSWYQQALGQGPQFIFQYYREEENGRGNFPPRFSGLQFPNYSSELNVNALELDDSALYLCASSLGHPSGANVLTFGAGSRLTVL.

This clonotype was detected ten times or more. The genes are TRBV7-2 and TRBJ2-3, with 9 positions matching TRBD2. CDR3 length: 17 amino acids. With 4 bases clipped from V and 5 bases from J, the junction kept 13 bases outside the gene matches. Germline CDR1 reads SGHTA; CDR2 reads FQGNSA. CDR3 nucleotide sequence: TGTGCCAGCAGCTCCCCGCTTGGCGGGAGGGTCGGAGATACGCAGTATTTT. Protein: CASSSPLGGRVGDTQYF.

This chain connects TRBV6-2 or TRBV6-3 to TRBJ2-1, with TRBD1 matching 11 bases. Germline V gives CDR1 MNHEY, CDR2 SVGEGT. The CDR3 contains 15 residues. The V and J ends lost 6 bases and 9 bases, in that order; junction bases with no gene match: 10. In DNA, the CDR3 is TGTGCCAGCAGCATCCCGGACAGGGGGCGTAGTGAGCAGTTCTTC. It encodes CASSIPDRGRSEQFF.

The V gene is TRBV7-3, the J gene TRBJ1-4; weak D call: TRBD1 (6 bases). The germline gives CDR1 SGHTA, CDR2 FQGTGA. This CDR3 has 13 residues. V was pared by 10 bases and J by 8 bases, with 17 bases between. The CDR3, as DNA: TGTGCCACCAGGGGCGGGCACTACGAAAAACTGTTTTTT. Protein product: CATRGGHYEKLFF.

The genes are TRBV2 and TRBJ2-2; weak D call: TRBD2 (6 bases). The length of the CDR3 is 16 residues. Trimming took off 4 bases at V and 2 bases at J, with 14 bases between the two ends. Germline V gene sequence: CDR1 SNHLY, CDR2 FYNNEI. In DNA, the CDR3 is TGTGCCAGCAGTGTGTGGGGCGGGAACAACACCGGGGAGCTGTTTTTT. Protein: CASSVWGGNNTGELFF.

This chain joins TRBV7-6 and TRBJ2-7; 10 bases agree with TRBD1. The CDR3 is 13 residues long. The germline V gene encodes CDR1 SGHVS and CDR2 FNYEAQ. After removal of 8 bases from V and 4 bases from J, the junction contained 5 bases not matched to a gene. The CDR3 loop reads CASSGTGVYEQYF. In nucleotides, the CDR3 is TGTGCCAGCTCCGGGACAGGGGTTTACGAGCAGTACTTC.

This rearrangement joins TRBV7-9 to TRBJ2-5; 10 positions match TRBD2. J was trimmed by 4 bases and V by 4 bases; bases with no gene match: 12. The CDR3 spans 17 residues. Germline CDR1 is SEHNR and CDR2 is FQNEAQ (reference sequence). CDR3 amino acids: CASSSPSSGSVGETQYF. The DNA of the CDR3 is TGTGCCAGCAGCTCGCCGTCTAGCGGGAGCGTCGGAGAGACCCAGTACTTC.

The chain links TRBV4-1 to TRBJ2-7; possibly TRBD1 for D (5 bases). Looked up from germline, CDR1 is MGHRA and CDR2 is YSYEKL. Trimming stripped 3 bases from V and 4 bases from J, with 16 bases between. This CDR3 region has 15 residues. The CDR3 loop is CASSQVKTVYYEQYF. The CDR3 nucleotides read TGCGCCAGCAGCCAGGTAAAGACAGTATATTACGAGCAGTACTTC.

This clonotype was picked up a small number of times. This chain connects TRBV6-6 to TRBJ2-7; unclear D gene. The V gene's germline CDR1 is MNHNY and CDR2 SVGAGI (reference sequence). Deletions cut 0 bases from V and 0 bases from J, with 6 bases between. The CDR3 consists of 14 residues. CDR3 loop: CASSYSVGSYEQYV. CDR3 DNA sequence: TGTGCCAGCAGTTACTCTGTGGGCTCCTACGAGCAGTACGTC.

The chain combines TRBV5-4 with TRBJ1-2, with 8 bases lining up with TRBD1. This CDR3 contains 13 residues. Germline CDR1 and CDR2: SGHNT and YYREEE (reference sequence). V trimming: 4 bases; J trimming: 7 bases; junction bases outside the gene matches: 6. The CDR3 loop is CASSPGQVPGYTF. As DNA, the CDR3 is TGTGCCAGCAGCCCGGGACAGGTTCCTGGCTACACCTTC.

This clonotype occurred a few times. V is TRBV20-1 and J is TRBJ1-5, with 7 nucleotides matching TRBD1. J gave up 4 bases and V 0 bases, and 3 bases lay outside the gene matches. The CDR3 has 14 amino acids. Germline CDR1 reads DFQATT; CDR2 reads SNEGSKA (reference sequence). The CDR3 is CSARDLQGNQPQHF. The CDR3 nucleotides are TGCAGTGCTAGAGATTTACAGGGGAATCAGCCCCAGCATTTT.

This clonotype was seen only a few times. V is TRBV20-1 and J is TRBJ1-6, with 7 positions matching TRBD1. V trimming: 0 bases; J trimming: 7 bases; junction bases outside the gene matches: 12. Germline CDR1 is DFQATT and CDR2 is SNEGSKA (reference sequence). The CDR3 loop spans 17 amino acids. CDR3 coding DNA: TGCAGTGCTAGAGATCCCGTGGGAGGGGGCCCCAATTCACCCCTCCACTTT. Its protein is CSARDPVGGGPNSPLHF.

This clonotype came up many times. The rearrangement uses TRBV7-2 and TRBJ1-1; no definite D call. The CDR3 sequence is 15 residues long. The V end was cut by 1 base, the J end by 3 bases, with 12 bases between. The germline CDR1 and CDR2 sequences are SGHTA and FQGNSA. The CDR3 is CASSLVSGSDTEAFF. The CDR3 DNA reads TGTGCCAGCAGCTTAGTGTCCGGCAGCGACACTGAAGCTTTCTTT.

Of note for this clonotype: In this CDR3 the conserved last residue, phenylalanine or tryptophan, is missing, so a read error is likely. The chain has TRBV7-2 and TRBJ2-7, with D unclear. Per germline, CDR1 SGHTA and CDR2 FQGNSA. Between the trimmed V and J ends, which lost 2 bases and 2 bases, there was a span of 4 bases. The length of the CDR3 is 12 residues. Written as DNA, the CDR3 is TGTGCCAGCAGCTTATCTGCCTACGAGCAGTACCTC. This encodes CASSLSAYEQYL.

This clonotype was detected ten times or more. This chain connects TRBV7-8 to TRBJ2-1; D possibly corresponds to TRBD1 (5 bases). From germline, CDR1 is SGHVS and CDR2 FQNEAQ. The CDR3 length is 16 residues. The V end lost 2 bases, the J end lost 0 bases, and 11 bases lay between the germline ends. The CDR3 region has the DNA TGTGCCAGCAGCTTAACAGGCCAGCCCTCCTACAATGAGCAGTTCTTC. Translation gives CASSLTGQPSYNEQFF. Using reference TRBV7-8 and TRBJ2-1 for the parts outside the CDR3, the full variable domain is GAGVSQSPRYKVAKRGQDVALRCDPISGHVSLFWYQQALGQGPEFLTYFQNEAQLDKSGLPSDRFFAERPEGSVSTLKIQRTQQEDSAVYLCASSLTGQPSYNEQFFGPGTRLTVL.

This clonotype came up a few times. The chain has TRBV9 and TRBJ2-4; D might be TRBD1 (6 bases). The V gene's germline CDR1 is SGDLS and CDR2 YYNGEE. The CDR3 runs 12 residues. Trimming took off 4 bases at V and 7 bases at J, with 9 bases between the two ends. The CDR3 here is CASSTTGNIQYF. The CDR3 region has the DNA TGTGCCAGCAGCACAACAGGGAACATTCAGTACTTC. Combining the CDR3 with reference TRBV9 and TRBJ2-4 gives the whole variable domain DSGVTQTPKHLITATGQRVTLRCSPRSGDLSVYWYQQSLDQGLQFLIQYYNGEERAKGNILERFSAQQFPDLHSELNLSSLELGDSALYFCASSTTGNIQYFGAGTRLSVL.

Sample share makes this clonotype medium-sized (0.01 to 0.1%). V gene TRBV7-2 combines with J gene TRBJ2-5; TRBD2 agrees at 8 bases. Losses at the gene ends were 2 bases for V and 4 bases for J; bases not matched to a gene: 9. This CDR3 has 16 amino acids. Per germline, CDR1 SGHTA and CDR2 FQGNSA. CDR3 loop: CASSLRPAGVGETQYF. CDR3 coding DNA: TGTGCCAGCAGCTTAAGGCCAGCGGGAGTGGGAGAGACCCAGTACTTC.